The 6 T cell receptor beta chains in this list originate from one sample, sequenced in a study of identical twins. One entry per CDR3 protein results from TCRdb running MiXCR on the 5' RACE reads. The sample contains about 700,000 distinct CDR3 sequences, less than 7% of which appear only once. Specimen: naive T cells sorted from blood. These receptors were taken from a man aged 18 to 29 in good health.

This clonotype has just a few counts. The gene calls are TRBV15 and TRBJ2-2, with TRBD1 matching over 11 bases. Germline V gene data show CDR1 as LNHNV and CDR2 as YYDKDF (reference sequence). The ends lost 4 bases at V and 11 bases at J; junction bases unmatched: 9. The CDR3 runs 15 residues. This chain's CDR3 is CATSKDRGQPQELFF. The CDR3 DNA sequence: TGTGCCACCAGCAAGGACAGGGGGCAGCCCCAAGAGCTGTTTTTT.

This clonotype was detected ten times or more. CDR3 DNA: TGCAGCGTTTTCGAAAACAATGAGCAGTTCTTC. Residues: CSVFENNEQFF. V usage is TRBV29-1 and J usage is TRBJ2-1, with no clear D. The CDR3 extends over 11 amino acids. CDR1 is SQVTM, CDR2 ANQGSEA, per germline. V was clipped by 5 bases and J by 5 bases, with 7 bases between them.

This clonotype was observed at least ten times. CDR3 DNA: TGTGCCAGCAGTGAAGGGGAGGAGGGCCTATCTGGGGCCAACGTCCTGACTTTC. It specifies CASSEGEEGLSGANVLTF. This sequence joins TRBV6-1 and TRBJ2-6; D is possibly TRBD2 (6 bases). The germline V and J ends were trimmed by 1 base and 1 base, with 14 bases remaining between them. The length of the CDR3 is 18 residues. CDR1 and CDR2 (germline): MNHNS, SASEGT.

Ten or more counts support this clonotype. The gene calls are TRBV6-1 and TRBJ2-3, with 12 bases fitting TRBD2. There are 16 residues in the CDR3. Losses at the gene ends were 5 bases for V and 4 bases for J; bases not matched to a gene: 7. Germline V gives CDR1 MNHNS, CDR2 SASEGT. CDR3 region: CASSPTSGSRADTQYF. In DNA form, the CDR3 reads TGTGCCAGCAGTCCGACTAGCGGGAGTAGGGCAGATACGCAGTATTTT.

The sample holds many counts of this clonotype. The V gene is TRBV7-3, the J gene TRBJ2-1; tentative D call: TRBD2 (6 bases). Germline CDR1 SGHTA, CDR2 FQGTGA. Trimming removed 7 bases from V and 4 bases from J, with 20 bases in between. This CDR3 is 16 amino acids long. CDR3 residues: CASKPTPGLGYNEQFF. DNA of the CDR3: TGTGCCAGCAAACCGACACCGGGACTGGGATACAATGAGCAGTTCTTC.

This clonotype was seen many times. V gene TRBV7-2 combines with J gene TRBJ1-3, with 11 nucleotides matching TRBD1. CDR3 size: 16 residues. Germline trimming cut 3 bases from V and 3 bases from J; bases unmatched to any gene: 4. Germline V gene sequence: CDR1 SGHTA, CDR2 FQGNSA. CDR3 bases: TGTGCCAGCAGCTTTGCGGGACAGGGGGGTGGAAACACCATATATTTT. Amino acids: CASSFAGQGGGNTIYF. Supplemented by reference TRBV7-2 and TRBJ1-3, the full variable domain reads GAGVSQSPSNKVTEKGKDVELRCDPISGHTALYWYRQSLGQGLEFLIYFQGNSAPDKSGLPSDRFSAERTGGSVSTLTIQRTQQEDSAVYLCASSFAGQGGGNTIYFGEGSWLTVV.